The source of this T cell receptor beta chain is a study of T-cell memory formation after mild COVID-19. Overall study findings and caveats: Prior to infection, memory already included some responding clones, suggesting cross-reactive memory joined. CD4+ contracting clones were mainly CM and EM; CD8+ ones, EMRA. Clones shrinking from day 15 to 85 showed even CD4/CD8 mixes; later expanders tilted CD4+.

Libraries for TCRalpha and TCRbeta carried sample barcodes and unique molecular identifiers via 5'RACE. TCRdb re-derived calls from the 5' RACE reads in MiXCR, one entry per CDR3 protein. The sample lists more than 450,000 distinct CDR3 sequences, 15% to 20% occurring once. This clonotype was counted between two and nine times. Its antigen is still unknown. Sequenced input: PBMCs or a T cell subset sorted from them (not recorded which). The TCR sequence derives from an adult woman who had mild COVID-19 (a few samples of this study predate the infection). Cell type and time point are not known.

CDR3 nucleotide sequence: TGTGCCAGCAGCCCTCTTGGGGCGGGGAGTCCCTACAATGAGCAGTTCTTC. Protein: CASSPLGAGSPYNEQFF. The chain joins TRBV3-1 to TRBJ2-1, with D possibly being TRBD2 (6 bases). Germline V CDR1 and CDR2: LGHDT, YNNKEL (reference sequence). This CDR3 has 17 amino acids. The V gene lost 4 bases and the J gene lost 2 bases, with 18 bases spanning the gap.